This T cell receptor beta chain appears in the sequencing data of a study of cytomegalovirus exposure and HLA in healthy donors. Trimming removed 0 bases from V and 8 bases from J; junction bases left unmatched: 9. In germline, CDR1 is LNHNV, CDR2 YYDKDF (reference sequence). The CDR3 contains 16 residues. The PCR was carried out with 60 Vbeta primers and 13 Jbeta primers. Clones were sequenced by immunoSEQ multiplex PCR, and TCRdb holds only the in-frame ones, with some missing. The sample holds approximately 200,000 clones; around 85% are singletons and the top ten take around 1.4%. On this clone itself: What it binds is unknown.

Every donor was a healthy person donating bone marrow. Study findings and constraints: Several of the most significant clusters appeared, in a later analysis, to be linked to common viral pathogens. In a later analysis, V- and J-gene trimming of beta chains associated with a DCLRE1C missense variant, replicated independently.

The J gene is TRBJ1-2, the V gene TRBV15, with TRBD1 matching 10 bases. Sample: PBMCs. This receptor was identified in a human donor in good health. The CDR3 nucleotides read TGTGCCACCAGCAGAGATTGGGGGACAGGGGCTATGGGCTACACCTTC. Its protein product is CATSRDWGTGAMGYTF. The complete variable domain, with remaining parts taken from reference TRBV15 and TRBJ1-2, reads DAMVIQNPRYQVTQFGKPVTLSCSQTLNHNVMYWYQQKSSQAPKLLFHYYDKDFNNEADTPDNFQSRRPNTSFCFLDIRSPGLGDTAMYLCATSRDWGTGAMGYTFGSGTRLTVV.